Below, 8 T cell receptor beta chains from the same sample are listed, as sequenced in a study of blood T cell repertoires in COVID-19. Assay: immunoSEQ multiplex PCR; the TCRdb copy retains only in-frame clones and omits some. The top ten hold 1.7% of the sample, which has fewer than 350,000 clones, roughly 89% seen once. The material sequenced was PBMCs or T cells enriched from blood (not recorded which). The receptors stem from a woman aged 18-30 years with acute COVID-19.

The chain employs TRBV18 and TRBJ2-7; 7 bases are a match to TRBD1. V trimming: 3 bases; J trimming: 5 bases; junction bases outside the gene matches: 4. The CDR3 covers 13 residues. Per germline, CDR1 KGHSH and CDR2 LQKENI. The CDR3 region has the DNA TGTGCCAGCTCACCGGGACAGATCGACGAGCAGTACTTC. Amino acid sequence: CASSPGQIDEQYF. Full variable domain (outside the CDR3, taken from reference TRBV18 and TRBJ2-7): NAGVMQNPRHLVRRRGQEARLRCSPMKGHSHVYWYRQLPEEGLKFMVYLQKENIIDESGMPKERFSAEFPKEGPSILRIQQVVRGDSAAYFCASSPGQIDEQYFGPGTRLTVT.

This chain joins TRBV4-1 and TRBJ2-7; the D gene is possibly TRBD2 (5 bases). Deletions cut 1 base from V and 5 bases from J, with 18 bases between. The CDR3 has 16 residues. CDR1 is MGHRA and CDR2 is YSYEKL in the germline V gene. CDR3 sequence reads: CASSQAGWESVHEQYF. The CDR3 coding sequence is TGCGCCAGCAGCCAAGCTGGGTGGGAGAGTGTACACGAGCAGTACTTC.

The chain uses TRBV5-4 and TRBJ2-2; D remains unclear. The CDR3 has 13 amino acids. In germline, CDR1 is SGHNT, CDR2 YYREEE (reference sequence). The V and J ends lost 3 bases and 1 base respectively, with 4 bases between them. CDR3 in DNA: TGTGCCAGCAGCTCAGAGAACACCGGGGAGCTGTTTTTT. This translates into CASSSENTGELFF.

This sequence joins TRBV28 and TRBJ2-7, with 11 bases fitting TRBD2. Trimming at V came to 0 bases and at J to 0 bases, leaving 10 bases not matched to a gene. The CDR3 has 19 residues. The germline CDR1 and CDR2 sequences are MDHEN and SYDVKM. CDR3 region: CASSLWGPASGRSSYEQYF. For the CDR3, the DNA is TGTGCCAGCAGTTTATGGGGGCCCGCTAGCGGGAGGAGCTCCTACGAGCAGTACTTC.

This rearrangement joins TRBV3-1 (or the pseudogene TRBV3-2) to TRBJ2-3; 10 nucleotides agree with TRBD2. V lost 1 base to trimming and J lost 0 bases; unmatched junction nucleotides: 10. From germline, CDR1 is LGHDT and CDR2 YNNKEL (reference sequence). The CDR3 runs 19 residues. CDR3 residues: CASSQVYSGRNSSTDTQYF. The CDR3 bases are TGTGCCAGCAGCCAAGTGTATAGCGGGAGGAACTCGAGCACAGATACGCAGTATTTT.

The CDR3 loop reads CASSQVDRGGYEQYF. DNA of the CDR3: TGTGCCAGCAGCCAAGTGGACCGTGGGGGGTACGAGCAGTACTTC. This chain connects TRBV3-1 (or the pseudogene TRBV3-2) to TRBJ2-7, with D possibly TRBD2 on 6 matching bases. V lost 1 base to trimming and J lost 4 bases, with 14 bases between them. CDR1 is LGHDT and CDR2 is YNNKEL in the germline V gene (reference sequence). The CDR3 consists of 15 residues.

This chain links TRBV19 with TRBJ1-4, with D perhaps TRBD1 (6 bases). The germline CDR1 and CDR2 sequences are LNHDA and SQIVND (reference sequence). The CDR3 contains 15 residues. Trimming stripped 1 base from V and 4 bases from J, with 10 bases between. CDR3 residues: CASSIVGGYNEKLFF. In DNA, the CDR3 is TGTGCCAGTAGTATAGTTGGGGGCTATAATGAAAAACTGTTTTTT.

The chain couples TRBV5-4 to TRBJ2-5, with a tentative D call TRBD2 (6 bases). This CDR3 is 14 amino acids long. From germline, CDR1 is SGHNT and CDR2 YYREEE (reference sequence). Trimming pared 2 bases from V and 1 base from J, leaving 9 bases between. The CDR3 sequence is CASSFYGSQETQYF. CDR3 in DNA: TGTGCCAGCAGCTTCTACGGGAGCCAAGAGACCCAGTACTTC.